This T cell receptor (beta chain) derives from a study of cytomegalovirus exposure and HLA in healthy donors. Produced via immunoSEQ multiplex PCR; TCRdb's table is partial and in-frame only. This table holds about 160,000 clones, less than 90% found once. Input material: PBMCs. The receptor was isolated from a woman in her twenties or thirties in good health and CMV-seronegative.

The CDR3, as DNA: TGTGCCAGCAGCCCCTCAACAGGGCCTTGGTCCTACGAGCAGTACTTC. This codes for CASSPSTGPWSYEQYF. This chain uses TRBV7-6 with TRBJ2-7; weak D call: TRBD1 (6 bases). V dropped 5 bases and J dropped 1 base, with 18 bases sitting between them. Looked up from germline, CDR1 is SGHVS and CDR2 is FNYEAQ. The CDR3 contains 16 residues.